The present T cell receptor beta chain was sequenced within a study of control samples from healthy donors and cancer patients. Using immunoSEQ multiplex PCR, the repertoire was profiled, and TCRdb retains in-frame clones only, with some absent. Of about 130,000 clones listed, approximately 90% are singletons. This CDR3 region has 14 residues. V trimming: 1 base; J trimming: 6 bases; junction bases outside the gene matches: 5. Germline lookup yields CDR1 SEHNR and CDR2 FQNEAQ (reference sequence). Sequencing input: blood. This TCR was sampled from a man aged 18-30 years in good health. This chain connects TRBV7-9 to TRBJ1-2, with 7 bases identical to TRBD1. This CDR3 is CASSLEVQGDGYTF. In DNA form, the CDR3 reads TGTGCCAGCAGCTTAGAGGTTCAGGGGGATGGCTACACCTTC.